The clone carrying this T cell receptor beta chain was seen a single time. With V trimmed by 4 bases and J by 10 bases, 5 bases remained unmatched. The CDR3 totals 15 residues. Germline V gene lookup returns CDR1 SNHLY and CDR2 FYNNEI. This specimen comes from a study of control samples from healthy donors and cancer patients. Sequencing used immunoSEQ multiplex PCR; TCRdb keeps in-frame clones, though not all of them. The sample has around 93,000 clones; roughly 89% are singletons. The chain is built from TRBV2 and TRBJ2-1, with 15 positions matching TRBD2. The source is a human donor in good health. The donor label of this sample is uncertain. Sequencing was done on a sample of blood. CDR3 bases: TGTGCCAGCAGTGGAATAGGACTAGCGGGAGGGGAGCAGTTCTTC. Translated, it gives CASSGIGLAGGEQFF.